In its sample, the clone carrying this T cell receptor beta chain was seen many times. The antigen is undetermined. Time point indicated: persistent/refractory GD, antithyroid drugs over 5 years with positive TRAb. Isolated PBMC RNA provided the starting material for the TCR library. In each case, Graves' disease was diagnosed per American Thyroid Association guidelines. The source of the patients was an endocrinology department in Xi'an, China. According to the study, TCR beta libraries were built with iRepertoire HTBI primers and CDR3-region Arm-PCR. TCRdb analysed the multiplex PCR reads with MiXCR anew, one entry per CDR3 protein. The sample carries over 650,000 distinct CDR3 sequences, around 32% recorded once. CDR1 is SGHAT and CDR2 is FQNNGV in the germline V gene. This CDR3 has 17 amino acids. The V end lost 1 base, the J end lost 0 bases, and 15 bases lay between the germline ends. This entry comes from a study of regulatory T cells in long-lasting Graves disease.

General study findings and limits: Blood alone, not thyroid tissue, was studied. Newly diagnosed disease favored TRBV20-1 and TRBJ2-1 over persistent disease.

Sequenced material: peripheral blood mononuclear cells (PBMCs), taken when the disease was refractory, from a patient treated with antithyroid drugs. The gene calls are TRBV11-2 and TRBJ2-5; a weak D match, TRBD2 (5 bases). The receptor's source is a female donor with Graves disease. The CDR3 region is CASSLVYESGYQETQYF. The CDR3 nucleotides read TGTGCCAGCAGCTTAGTGTACGAGTCGGGGTACCAAGAGACCCAGTACTTC.